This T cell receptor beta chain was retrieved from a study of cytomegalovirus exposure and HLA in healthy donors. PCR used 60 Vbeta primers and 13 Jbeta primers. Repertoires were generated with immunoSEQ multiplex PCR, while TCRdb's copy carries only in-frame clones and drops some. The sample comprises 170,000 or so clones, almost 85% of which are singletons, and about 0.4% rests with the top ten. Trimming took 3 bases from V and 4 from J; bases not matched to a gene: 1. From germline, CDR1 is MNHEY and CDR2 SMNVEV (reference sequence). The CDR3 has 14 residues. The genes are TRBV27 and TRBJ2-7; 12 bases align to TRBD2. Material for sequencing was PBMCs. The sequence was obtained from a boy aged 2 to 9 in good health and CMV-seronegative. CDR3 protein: CASSLTSGSYEQYF. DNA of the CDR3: TGTGCCAGCAGTTTGACTAGCGGGAGTTACGAGCAGTACTTC.